This T cell receptor (beta chain) was recorded in a study of blood T cell repertoires in COVID-19. The data were produced by immunoSEQ multiplex PCR, yet TCRdb's version contains in-frame clones alone and is incomplete. The sample holds 140,000 to 150,000 clones, roughly 84% seen once. With 3 bases clipped from V and 6 bases from J, the junction kept 6 bases outside the gene matches. The CDR3 covers 14 residues. Germline V CDR1 and CDR2: GTSNPN, SVGIG (reference sequence). Sequencing was done on a sample of peripheral blood. The TCR was taken from a human donor in a cohort sampled during active COVID-19. The chain is built from TRBV30 and TRBJ1-5, with 9 bases lining up with TRBD1. In nucleotides, the CDR3 is TGTGCCTGGAGCTCCGGGACAGGGCGTCAGCCCCAGCATTTT. Its protein product is CAWSSGTGRQPQHF.